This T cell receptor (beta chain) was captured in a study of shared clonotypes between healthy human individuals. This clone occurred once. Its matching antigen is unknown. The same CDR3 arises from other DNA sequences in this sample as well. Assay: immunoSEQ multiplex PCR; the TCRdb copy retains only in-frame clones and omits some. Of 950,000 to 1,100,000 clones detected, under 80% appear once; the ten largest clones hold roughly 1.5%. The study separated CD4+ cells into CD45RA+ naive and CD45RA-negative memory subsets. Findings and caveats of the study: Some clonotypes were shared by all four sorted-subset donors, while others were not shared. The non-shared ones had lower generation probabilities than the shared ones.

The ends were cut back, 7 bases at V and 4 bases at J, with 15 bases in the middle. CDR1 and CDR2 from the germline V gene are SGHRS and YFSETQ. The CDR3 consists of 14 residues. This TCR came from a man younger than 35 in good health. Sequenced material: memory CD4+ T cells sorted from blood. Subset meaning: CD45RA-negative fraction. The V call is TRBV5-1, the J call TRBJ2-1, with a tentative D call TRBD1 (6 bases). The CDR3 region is CASSLGTSYNEQFF. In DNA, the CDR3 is TGCGCCAGCTCCCTCGGGACAAGTTACAATGAGCAGTTCTTC. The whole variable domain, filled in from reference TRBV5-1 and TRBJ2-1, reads KAGVTQTPRYLIKTRGQQVTLSCSPISGHRSVSWYQQTPGQGLQFLFEYFSETQRNKGNFPGRFSGRQFSNSRSEMNVSTLELGDSALYLCASSLGTSYNEQFFGPGTRLTVL.